One and the same sample provided the 18 T cell receptor beta chains below, sequenced in a study of T cells in Graves' hyperthyroidism and ophthalmopathy. The source material, RNA transcripts, was used to amplify TCR beta CDR3 regions. Researchers ran a first-round RT-PCR on the TCR CDR3 using the HTBI primer set. MiXCR, applied by TCRdb to the multiplex PCR reads, yields one record per CDR3 protein. The sample carries around 250,000 distinct CDR3 sequences, 16% recorded once. The material sequenced was blood. These receptors all stem from a young woman with Graves' ophthalmopathy.

Ten or more counts support this clonotype. This chain connects TRBV20-1 to TRBJ2-7; maybe TRBD2 (6 bases). Trimming took 3 bases from V and 5 from J, leaving 14 bases between them. This CDR3 has 13 amino acids. The germline CDR1 and CDR2 sequences are DFQATT and SNEGSKA (reference sequence). The CDR3 here is CSASPSSDHEQYF. In nucleotides, the CDR3 is TGCAGTGCTAGCCCGTCTAGCGACCACGAGCAGTACTTC.

This clonotype was recorded at least ten times. This CDR3 is CASSQDPMTSGRVYNEQFF. The CDR3 DNA follows: TGTGCCAGCAGCCAGGACCCAATGACTAGCGGGAGGGTCTACAATGAGCAGTTCTTC. V is TRBV4-2 and J is TRBJ2-1; the match to TRBD2 covers 14 bases. V lost 3 bases to trimming and J lost 3 bases; unmatched junction nucleotides: 10. The CDR3 has 19 residues. Germline CDR1 is LGHNA and CDR2 is YNFKEQ.

This clonotype has a count of ten or more. The chain uses TRBV20-1 and TRBJ2-3; D gene ambiguous. Germline V lookup: CDR1 DFQATT, CDR2 SNEGSKA (reference sequence). V shed 0 bases and J shed 3 bases, with 13 bases lying between them. The CDR3 consists of 15 residues. As DNA, the CDR3 is TGCAGTGCTAGAGAAGGCAGGTTCACAACAGATACGCAGTATTTT. The encoded protein is CSAREGRFTTDTQYF.

This clonotype was detected many times. V gene TRBV20-1 combines with J gene TRBJ2-2; 11 bases agree with TRBD1. V lost 0 bases and J lost 5; bases outside the gene matches: 8. Germline lookup yields CDR1 DFQATT and CDR2 SNEGSKA (reference sequence). CDR3 length: 17 residues. As DNA, the CDR3 is TGCAGTGCTAGAGATTTACACGGGACAGGGGGGACCGGGGAGCTGTTTTTT. It codes for CSARDLHGTGGTGELFF.

This clonotype was picked up a small number of times. The CDR3 coding sequence is TGTGCCATCAGTGGGACAGGGGGAAGTCGGCAGCCCCAGCATTTT. It yields the protein CAISGTGGSRQPQHF. The chain joins TRBV10-3 to TRBJ1-5; 10 nucleotides align to TRBD1. Germline assignment: CDR1 ENHRY and CDR2 SYGVKD. The length of the CDR3 is 15 residues. V shed 4 bases and J 7 bases; nucleotides not matched to a gene: 7.

This clonotype was recorded many times. J is TRBJ2-7 and V is TRBV27; 13 positions match TRBD2. Germline CDR1 is MNHEY and CDR2 is SMNVEV (reference sequence). V lost 10 bases, J lost 4 bases, and 10 bases stayed unmatched. The CDR3 is 15 residues long. CDR3 loop: CANRWGLAGIYEQYF. CDR3 coding DNA: TGTGCCAACCGTTGGGGACTAGCGGGAATATACGAGCAGTACTTC.

This clonotype was detected ten times or more. This chain connects TRBV15 to TRBJ1-4; D might be TRBD1 (5 bases). The CDR3 contains 15 residues. Germline V CDR1 and CDR2: LNHNV, YYDKDF (reference sequence). V was shortened by 3 bases and J by 8 bases, with 16 bases between the two germline ends. Here the CDR3 reads CATSSNRDPGEKLFF. CDR3 bases: TGTGCCACCAGCAGCAACCGGGACCCGGGAGAAAAACTGTTTTTT.

This clonotype showed up many times. The rearrangement links TRBV3-1 to TRBJ1-2; TRBD1 is a possible D gene (5 bases). The CDR3 runs to 15 residues. The V end lost 1 base, the J end lost 8 bases, and 17 bases lay between the germline ends. Germline V lookup: CDR1 LGHDT, CDR2 YNNKEL (reference sequence). This chain's CDR3 is CASSQGSSGPYGYTF. In nucleotides, the CDR3 is TGTGCCAGCAGCCAAGGGTCCTCGGGGCCCTACGGCTACACCTTC.

The V call is TRBV6-2 or TRBV6-3, the J call TRBJ1-5; the match to TRBD1 covers 11 bases. The CDR3 is 20 amino acids. J gave up 7 bases and V 4 bases, and 21 bases lay outside the gene matches. Germline lookup yields CDR1 MNHEY and CDR2 SVGEGT. The CDR3 loop is CASSLSGRMGTGGSRQPQHF. CDR3 nucleotides: TGTGCCAGCAGTTTATCTGGGCGGATGGGGACAGGGGGAAGTCGGCAGCCCCAGCATTTT.

Many counts were recorded for this clonotype. The chain carries TRBV2 and TRBJ1-3; D might be TRBD1 (6 bases). CDR3 length: 15 amino acids. Germline V CDR1 and CDR2: SNHLY, FYNNEI. The V gene lost 2 bases and the J gene lost 2 bases, with 10 bases spanning the gap. The CDR3: CASSERTEAGNTIYF. The CDR3 coding sequence is TGTGCCAGCAGTGAAAGGACAGAAGCTGGAAACACCATATATTTT.

This clonotype was seen ten or more times. In DNA, the CDR3 is TGCGCCAGCAGCGTGACAGGGAGATCCGTCGAAGCTTTCTTT. Its translation: CASSVTGRSVEAFF. The chain has TRBV5-1 and TRBJ1-1; 7 bases map to TRBD1. V shed 4 bases, J shed 8 bases, and the junction held 11 bases outside the gene matches. CDR1 is SGHRS, CDR2 YFSETQ, per germline. This CDR3 contains 14 residues. Together with reference TRBV5-1 and TRBJ1-1, the CDR3 gives the full variable domain: KAGVTQTPRYLIKTRGQQVTLSCSPISGHRSVSWYQQTPGQGLQFLFEYFSETQRNKGNFPGRFSGRQFSNSRSEMNVSTLELGDSALYLCASSVTGRSVEAFFGQGTRLTVV.

This clonotype was seen ten or more times. The chain couples TRBV18 to TRBJ2-7; D not resolved. CDR1 is KGHSH, CDR2 LQKENI, per germline. This CDR3 has 14 residues. The ends were cut back, 2 bases at V and 2 bases at J, with 10 bases in the middle. As DNA, the CDR3 is TGTGCCAGCTCACCAGTGACAACCGCCTACGAGCAGTACTTC. Encoded protein: CASSPVTTAYEQYF. Variable domain in full (rest from reference TRBV18 and TRBJ2-7): NAGVMQNPRHLVRRRGQEARLRCSPMKGHSHVYWYRQLPEEGLKFMVYLQKENIIDESGMPKERFSAEFPKEGPSILRIQQVVRGDSAAYFCASSPVTTAYEQYFGPGTRLTVT.

The chain has TRBV19 and TRBJ2-2; D is possibly TRBD1 (6 bases). The V and J ends lost 0 bases and 3 bases respectively, with 11 bases between them. The CDR3 is 16 residues long. Germline lookup yields CDR1 LNHDA and CDR2 SQIVND (reference sequence). DNA of the CDR3: TGTGCCAGTAGTATAGATCAGGGGATGGACACCGGGGAGCTGTTTTTT. It specifies CASSIDQGMDTGELFF.

This clonotype has a count of ten or more. The rearrangement joins TRBV7-9 to TRBJ2-2; TRBD2 might be the D (6 bases). Trimming cost V 5 bases and J 3 bases, with 13 bases left between them. There are 15 residues in the CDR3. Germline V gives CDR1 SEHNR, CDR2 FQNEAQ (reference sequence). The DNA for the CDR3 is TGTGCCAGCAGCGGGGGGAGTAAGGACACCGGGGAGCTGTTTTTT. This encodes CASSGGSKDTGELFF.

This clonotype was detected only a few times. In DNA, the CDR3 is TGTGCCAGCAGCTTGAAAGGGACTAGCGGGGGTAGCGACGAGCAGTACTTC. Its protein product is CASSLKGTSGGSDEQYF. This chain joins TRBV5-4 and TRBJ2-7, with TRBD2 matching 14 bases. Germline CDR1 and CDR2: SGHNT and YYREEE (reference sequence). V shed 1 base, J shed 5 bases, and the junction held 8 bases outside the gene matches. There are 17 residues in the CDR3.

This clonotype was detected many times. The chain is built from TRBV7-3 and TRBJ2-1; D gene uncertain. The CDR3 spans 15 residues. Trimming removed 1 base at V and 2 bases at J, with 9 bases between. Germline V CDR1 and CDR2: SGHTA, FQGTGA. CDR3 in DNA: TGTGCCAGCAGCTTAAATCTTGGTACCTACAATGAGCAGTTCTTC. Protein product: CASSLNLGTYNEQFF. Looking up the rest from reference TRBV7-3 and TRBJ2-1 gives the full variable domain: GAGVSQTPSNKVTEKGKYVELRCDPISGHTALYWYRQSLGQGPEFLIYFQGTGAADDSGLPNDRFFAVRPEGSVSTLKIQRTERGDSAVYLCASSLNLGTYNEQFFGPGTRLTVL.

This clonotype was detected many times. This chain connects TRBV7-3 to TRBJ2-1; perhaps TRBD2 as D (5 bases). Germline CDR1 reads SGHTA; CDR2 reads FQGTGA. The CDR3 runs 15 residues. V lost 0 bases to trimming and J lost 4 bases, with 10 bases between them. CDR3 residues: CASSLTLASYNEQFF. CDR3 DNA sequence: TGTGCCAGCAGCTTAACCCTAGCTAGTTACAATGAGCAGTTCTTC.

This clonotype was seen ten or more times. The chain carries TRBV24-1 and TRBJ1-3; TRBD1 agrees at 9 bases. The CDR3 contains 17 residues. Germline lookup yields CDR1 KGHDR and CDR2 SFDVKD. The J segment lost 5 bases and the V segment lost 4 bases, leaving 11 bases of the junction unmatched. The DNA for the CDR3 is TGTGCCACCAGTGAGCTTAGCGGACAGGGGAATCGAAACACCATATATTTT. Translated: CATSELSGQGNRNTIYF.